This T cell receptor (beta chain) was identified in a study of cytomegalovirus exposure and HLA in healthy donors. Regarding the study as a whole: According to reports, the classifier identified cytomegalovirus status with high specificity and sensitivity. Among TCR sequences, most were rare, though some public TCRs appeared in many donors. The investigators catalogued under 200 TCR beta chains as cytomegalovirus-associated.

The table came from immunoSEQ multiplex PCR; TCRdb's copy has only in-frame clones and leaves some out. The sample yields 250,000 to 400,000 clones, nearly 90% seen once. Details on this clone: Antigen specificity is unknown.

The V and J ends lost 1 base and 2 bases, in that order; junction bases with no gene match: 6. Looked up from germline, CDR1 is MGHRA and CDR2 is YSYEKL. CDR3 size: 17 residues. The TCR was taken from a man aged 30 to 39 in good health and CMV-seronegative. V is TRBV4-1 and J is TRBJ2-5, with 11 bases lining up with TRBD2. Specimen: PBMCs. This chain's CDR3 is CASSQVSSGGSQETQYF. In DNA form, the CDR3 reads TGCGCCAGCAGCCAAGTATCTAGCGGGGGGTCACAAGAGACCCAGTACTTC.